This T cell receptor (beta chain) was retrieved from a study of OX40 agonist ivuxolimab in advanced cancers. At the level of the whole study: Ivuxolimab was a fully human IgG2 agonistic monoclonal antibody targeting the costimulatory receptor OX40 (CD134). Intravenous ivuxolimab was administered to patients every 2 weeks at six dose levels: 0.01, 0.1, 0.3, 1.5, 3 and 10 mg/kg. Of the approximately 54 patients in dose escalation, some 20 had hepatocellular carcinoma, approximately 15 had melanoma, 9 had renal cell carcinoma and 9 had head and neck cancer. In the dose-escalation cohort, roughly 80% of patients were male, and the mean age was approximately 60 years, with a range of about 23 to 80. Prior anti-PD-1, anti-PD-L1 or anti-CTLA-4 therapy was permitted, and approximately 39% of dose-escalation patients had received checkpoint inhibitors. Three dose-escalation patients achieved partial responses, one with hepatocellular carcinoma and two with cutaneous melanoma. Peripheral TCRbeta sequencing aimed to test whether ivuxolimab altered TCR sequence diversity and caused clonal T-cell expansion. The monotherapy dose-escalation portion (N of about 57 patients) of the phase I ivuxolimab trial is reported in the paper.

With regard to this clone: The specificity of this receptor is unknown. There are no base qualities to consult, and no much larger clone falls within one base.

Patients with autoimmune disease history or receiving systemic immunosuppression were excluded from the trial. Peripheral blood for TCR sequencing was collected from all dose cohorts at baseline, on cycle 4 day 1, and on cycle 7 day 1. The samples were taken from a phase I, first-in-human, multicenter, open-label dose-escalation trial of ivuxolimab. Adults with locally advanced or metastatic melanoma, renal cell, hepatocellular, or head and neck squamous cell carcinoma were enrolled in the trial. Before TCR sequencing, CD4+ and CD8+ T cells were separately sorted from peripheral blood. To sequence the TCRbeta CDR3 region, genomic DNA was isolated from the sorted cells. The immunoSEQ Assay was used for sequencing of TCRbeta CDR3 regions. TCRdb took this table from immuneACCESS and kept in-frame rearrangements with V and J called. Such tables lack part of the clones; where checked against another copy, unresolved V genes explain under half of the gap, and the rest is unexplained. The sample profile shows 65,000 to 70,000 clones; about nine tenths of them were found once. Clones ranked in the top ten supply under 3.5% of the sample.

The paper as a whole reports these results and caveats: At doses of 0.1 to 3.0 mg/kg, clonal expansion of both CD4+ and CD8+ T cells in blood was seen between baseline and week 6. In the 0.1-3.0 mg/kg groups, partial responders had among the lowest normalized peripheral clonal expansion, particularly in CD8+ T cells. Low levels of normalized T-cell clonal expansion were also seen in some patients who did not respond. The antigen specificity of the peripheral T cells that underwent clonal expansion was not determined. After ivuxolimab, more expanded clones were found on average in CD8+ T cells than in CD4+ T cells.

Taken from the germline V gene (reference sequence), the CDR1 and CDR2 loops are SEHNR and FQNEAQ. Compared with germline, V lacks 4 bases and J lacks 6 bases; bases without a gene match: 9. Inclusive of the bounding cysteine and phenylalanine, the CDR3 is 15 residues long. CDR3 DNA is the only sequence kept; it has 45 bases, read in frame from the first base. The TCR comes from an adult with an advanced solid tumor such as melanoma, head and neck, liver or kidney cancer. Sequences were derived from CD4+ or CD8+ T cells sorted from blood, sampled in a trial of the OX40 agonist ivuxolimab. The V gene is TRBV7-9 and the J gene is TRBJ2-7; TRBD1 agrees with 10 junctional bases. The CDR3 protein: CASSSWGQGTPEQYF. The DNA sequence is given as TGTGCCAGCAGCTCATGGGGACAGGGGACTCCCGAGCAGTACTTC.